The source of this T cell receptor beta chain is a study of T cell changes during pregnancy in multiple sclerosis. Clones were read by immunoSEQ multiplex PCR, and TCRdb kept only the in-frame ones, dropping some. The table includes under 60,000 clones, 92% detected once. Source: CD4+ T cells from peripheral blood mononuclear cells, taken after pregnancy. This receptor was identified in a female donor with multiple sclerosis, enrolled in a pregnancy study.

CDR3 in amino acids: CSAQTSSYEQYF. Here the CDR3 DNA reads TGCAGCGCACAGACATCTTCCTACGAGCAGTACTTC. This chain connects TRBV29-1 to TRBJ2-7; D is undetermined. Germline CDR1 and CDR2: SQVTM and ANQGSEA. V was shortened by 7 bases and J by 1 base, with 11 bases between the two germline ends. The CDR3 covers 12 residues.